Below are 18 T cell receptor beta chains sequenced from a single sample in a study of patients and donors after allogeneic stem cell transplantation. TCRdb reanalysed the RT-PCR reads using MiXCR and keeps one entry per CDR3 protein. This table has about 960,000 distinct CDR3 sequences, about a sixth appearing once. The specimen sequenced was blood, either unsorted or a sorted T cell fraction (not recorded which). The receptors stem from a human donor who was either an allogeneic HSCT recipient or a stem cell or donor lymphocyte infusion donor (not recorded which). It is not recorded whose cells these are; they may come from a transplant donor.

The rearrangement joins TRBV10-3 to TRBJ2-7; TRBD2 aligns across 9 bases. Germline CDR1 is ENHRY and CDR2 is SYGVKD. The V segment lost 0 bases and the J segment 2 bases; nucleotides outside the gene matches: 2. The CDR3 consists of 15 residues. CDR3 nucleotides: TGTGCCATCAGTGAGTCGACTAGCGGCCCCTACGAGCAGTACTTC. Translating it yields CAISESTSGPYEQYF.

The sample holds many counts of this clonotype. This chain links TRBV27 with TRBJ2-3, with 8 bases matching TRBD2. Per the germline V gene, CDR1 is MNHEY and CDR2 is SMNVEV (reference sequence). The CDR3 is 15 residues long. Trimming at V came to 5 bases and at J to 3 bases, leaving 7 bases not matched to a gene. The CDR3 protein is CASSRAGGRTDTQYF. CDR3 in DNA: TGTGCCAGCAGTCGGGCGGGGGGCCGTACAGATACGCAGTATTTT.

This clonotype has a handful of counts. The rearrangement links TRBV20-1 to TRBJ1-5; perhaps TRBD1 as D (6 bases). The CDR3 loop spans 14 amino acids. Trimming shortened V by 0 bases and J by 3 bases, and 9 bases separated the two germline ends. Germline assignment: CDR1 DFQATT and CDR2 SNEGSKA (reference sequence). CDR3 protein: CSARDQGPNQPQHF. Written as DNA, the CDR3 is TGCAGTGCTAGAGATCAGGGGCCCAATCAGCCCCAGCATTTT.

This clonotype was observed a handful of times. The V call is TRBV27, the J call TRBJ2-1; TRBD2 matches at 8 bases. J gave up 6 bases and V 1 base, and 8 bases lay outside the gene matches. The CDR3 runs to 16 residues. CDR1 and CDR2 from the germline V gene are MNHEY and SMNVEV (reference sequence). The CDR3 loop reads CASSLLGGRTTNEQFF. Written as DNA, the CDR3 is TGTGCCAGCAGTTTATTGGGCGGGAGGACTACCAATGAGCAGTTCTTC.

The table lists this clonotype with a few counts. The V call is TRBV12-3 or TRBV12-4, the J call TRBJ2-5, with unresolved D. Trimming took 3 bases from V and 5 from J, leaving 7 bases between them. The CDR3 sequence is 12 residues long. CDR3 residues: CASSFTRETQYF. Here the CDR3 DNA reads TGTGCCAGCAGTTTCACACGGGAGACCCAGTACTTC.

There are a few counts of this clonotype. The chain has TRBV5-1 and TRBJ2-4, with D possibly matching TRBD2 (6 bases). The CDR3 loop spans 13 amino acids. Germline V gene data show CDR1 as SGHRS and CDR2 as YFSETQ. Deletions cut 4 bases from V and 9 bases from J, with 14 bases between. The CDR3 bases are TGCGCCAGCAGCCCCCAGGAGGGTCCCATTCAGTACTTC. Its translation: CASSPQEGPIQYF.

There are a few counts of this clonotype. The chain links TRBV7-2 to TRBJ1-1, with D perhaps TRBD1 (5 bases). This CDR3 spans 14 amino acids. Germline CDR1 SGHTA, CDR2 FQGNSA. Between the trimmed V and J ends, which lost 4 bases and 3 bases, there was a span of 12 bases. The CDR3 DNA is TGTGCCAGCAGCTGGAACCGACAGTACACTGAAGCTTTCTTT. Protein sequence: CASSWNRQYTEAFF.

V gene TRBV6-2 or TRBV6-3 combines with J gene TRBJ2-2; 11 nucleotides agree with TRBD2. The CDR3 consists of 16 residues. Per germline, CDR1 MNHEY and CDR2 SVGEGT. The V and J ends lost 5 bases and 1 base, in that order; junction bases with no gene match: 3. In DNA form, the CDR3 reads TGTGCCAGCAGTAACCTAGCGGGGGGGAACACCGGGGAGCTGTTTTTT. Protein: CASSNLAGGNTGELFF.

The genes are TRBV4-3 and TRBJ2-4, with a weak D call TRBD1 (7 bases). The CDR3 runs 13 residues. V shed 8 bases and J shed 6 bases, with 14 bases lying between them. Per the germline V gene, CDR1 is LGHNA and CDR2 is YSLEER. CDR3 amino acids: CASATQGGNIQYF. The CDR3 DNA sequence: TGCGCCAGCGCGACTCAGGGGGGAAACATTCAGTACTTC.

This clonotype was recorded a few times. This sequence joins TRBV20-1 and TRBJ2-7; D may be TRBD1 (6 bases). CDR3 size: 12 residues. Trimming shortened V by 4 bases and J by 4 bases, and 11 bases separated the two germline ends. The V gene's germline CDR1 is DFQATT and CDR2 SNEGSKA (reference sequence). The CDR3 reads CSATGQTYEQYF. CDR3 sequence (DNA): TGCAGTGCTACCGGACAGACTTACGAGCAGTACTTC.

CDR3 region: CATGTHRATNEQFF. The CDR3 DNA reads TGTGCCACCGGGACCCATCGCGCCACCAATGAGCAGTTCTTC. V gene TRBV24-1 combines with J gene TRBJ2-1; TRBD1 or TRBD2 may be the D gene (5 bases each). Trimming cost V 9 bases and J 6 bases, with 17 bases left between them. Germline V gives CDR1 KGHDR, CDR2 SFDVKD. This CDR3 spans 14 amino acids.

The chain has TRBV3-1 and TRBJ1-2, with TRBD1 as a possible D gene (6 bases). Trimming shortened V by 8 bases and J by 6 bases, and 16 bases separated the two germline ends. The CDR3 has 13 amino acids. Germline lookup yields CDR1 LGHDT and CDR2 YNNKEL (reference sequence). The CDR3 region is CASGPRTADGYTF. DNA for the CDR3: TGTGCCAGCGGCCCCCGGACAGCGGATGGCTACACCTTC.

This clonotype was seen repeatedly, ten times or more. The rearrangement uses TRBV20-1 and TRBJ1-1, with TRBD1 identical over 8 bases. Germline CDR1 reads DFQATT; CDR2 reads SNEGSKA (reference sequence). This CDR3 has 15 residues. The ends lost 1 base at V and 3 bases at J; junction bases unmatched: 7. CDR3 in DNA: TGCAGTGCTAGAGGCCCCGGACAGGGCTACACTGAAGCTTTCTTT. Its protein product is CSARGPGQGYTEAFF.

CDR3 amino acids: CASSYRSGGGSEAFF. DNA for the CDR3: TGTGCCAGCAGCTACCGATCGGGTGGGGGAAGTGAAGCTTTCTTT. The chain carries TRBV7-2 and TRBJ1-1, with D possibly being TRBD1 (5 bases). V lost 4 bases to trimming and J lost 7 bases, with 19 bases between them. Germline CDR1 SGHTA, CDR2 FQGNSA. The CDR3 spans 15 residues.

CDR3 in DNA: TGTGCCAGCAGCGTAGGGCCCCTCGGTGTTGATGAAGCTTTCTTT. Protein product: CASSVGPLGVDEAFF. This sequence joins TRBV9 and TRBJ1-1, with D unresolved. Trimming took 0 bases from V and 7 from J, leaving 16 bases between them. The CDR3 runs to 15 residues. CDR1 and CDR2 from the germline V gene are SGDLS and YYNGEE.

This clonotype was seen a few times. The J gene is TRBJ2-3, the V gene TRBV4-2; D is possibly TRBD2 (6 bases). The CDR3 loop spans 16 amino acids. Germline V gene data show CDR1 as LGHNA and CDR2 as YNFKEQ. Between the trimmed V and J ends, which lost 0 bases and 1 base, there was a span of 11 bases. The CDR3: CASSQDRSSGTDTQYF. The DNA of the CDR3 is TGTGCCAGCAGCCAAGATCGTTCTAGCGGCACAGATACGCAGTATTTT.

Only a few counts were recorded for this clonotype. This chain uses TRBV6-1 with TRBJ2-7; the match to TRBD1 covers 7 bases. This CDR3 is built from 14 residues. The ends lost 1 base at V and 4 bases at J; junction bases unmatched: 4. The germline gives CDR1 MNHNS, CDR2 SASEGT. This CDR3 reads CASSEGQGTYEQYF. The DNA of the CDR3 is TGTGCCAGCAGTGAAGGACAGGGTACATACGAGCAGTACTTC.

In regard to this clonotype: A read error may produce the germline difference seen at one junction end. This sequence joins TRBV12-3 or TRBV12-4 and TRBJ2-5, with TRBD1 identical over 7 bases. This CDR3 contains 14 residues. CDR3 loop: CASSLGAGGETQYF. The CDR3 DNA sequence: TGTGCCAGCAGCTTAGGGGCAGGGGGAGAGACCCAGTACTTC.